This TCR beta chain was found in a study of control samples from healthy donors and cancer patients. CDR1 and CDR2 (germline): LGHNA, YSLEER. With 0 bases removed from V and 7 bases from J, the gap between germline ends came to 16 bases. The CDR3 extends over 16 amino acids. Repertoires were generated with immunoSEQ multiplex PCR, while TCRdb's copy carries only in-frame clones and drops some. This table holds about 210,000 clones. The TCR originated in a woman in her 30s in good health. V and J are TRBV4-3 and TRBJ2-1; D uncertain. Sample: blood. The CDR3 DNA reads TGCGCCAGCAGCCAAGATTGGGAAGGGCTAGGGAATGAGCAGTTCTTC. Protein sequence: CASSQDWEGLGNEQFF.